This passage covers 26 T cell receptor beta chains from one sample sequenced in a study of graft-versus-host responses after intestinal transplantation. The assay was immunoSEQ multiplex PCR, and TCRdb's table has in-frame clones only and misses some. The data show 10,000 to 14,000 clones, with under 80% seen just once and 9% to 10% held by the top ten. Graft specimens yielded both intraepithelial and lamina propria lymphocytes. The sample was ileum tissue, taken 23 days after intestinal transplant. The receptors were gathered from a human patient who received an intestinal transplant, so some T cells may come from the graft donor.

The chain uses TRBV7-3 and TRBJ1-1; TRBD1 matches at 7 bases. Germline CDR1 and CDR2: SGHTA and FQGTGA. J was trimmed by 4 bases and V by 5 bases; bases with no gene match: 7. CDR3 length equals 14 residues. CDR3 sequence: CASSMTGLGTEAFF. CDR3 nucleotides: TGTGCCAGCAGCATGACAGGGCTGGGCACTGAAGCTTTCTTT.

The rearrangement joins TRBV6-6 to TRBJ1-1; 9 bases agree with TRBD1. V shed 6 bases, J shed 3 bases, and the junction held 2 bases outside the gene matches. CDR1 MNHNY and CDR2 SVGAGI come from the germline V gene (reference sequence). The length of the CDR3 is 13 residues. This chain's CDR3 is CASRRTGDTEAFF. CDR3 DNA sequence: TGTGCCAGCAGGAGGACAGGGGACACTGAAGCTTTCTTT.

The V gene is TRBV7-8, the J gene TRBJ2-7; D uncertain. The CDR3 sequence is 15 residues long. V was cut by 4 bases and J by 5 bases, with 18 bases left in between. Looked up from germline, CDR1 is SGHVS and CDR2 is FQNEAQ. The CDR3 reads CASSSPVGVKNEQYF. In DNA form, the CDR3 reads TGTGCCAGCAGCTCTCCGGTTGGGGTGAAAAACGAGCAGTACTTC.

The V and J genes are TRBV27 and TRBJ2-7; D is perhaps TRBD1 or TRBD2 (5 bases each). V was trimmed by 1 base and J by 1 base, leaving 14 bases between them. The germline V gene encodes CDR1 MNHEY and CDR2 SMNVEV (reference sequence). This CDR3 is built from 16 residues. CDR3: CASSLYRTQISYEQYF. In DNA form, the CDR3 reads TGTGCCAGCAGTTTATACAGGACTCAAATATCCTACGAGCAGTACTTC.

Written as DNA, the CDR3 is TGCGCCAGCAGCCAAGAACGGGAGTGGGACTACGAGCAGTACTTC. It specifies CASSQEREWDYEQYF. The chain has TRBV4-3 and TRBJ2-7; D is perhaps TRBD2 (6 bases). Germline lookup yields CDR1 LGHNA and CDR2 YSLEER. With 0 bases removed from V and 3 bases from J, the gap between germline ends came to 12 bases. The CDR3 contains 15 residues.

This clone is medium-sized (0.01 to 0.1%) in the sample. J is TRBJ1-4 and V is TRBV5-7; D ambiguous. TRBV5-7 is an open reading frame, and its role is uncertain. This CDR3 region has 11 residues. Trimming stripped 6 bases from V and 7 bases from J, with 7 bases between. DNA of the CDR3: TGTGCCAGCAAAAGGGCTGAAAAACTGTTTTTT. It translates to CASKRAEKLFF.

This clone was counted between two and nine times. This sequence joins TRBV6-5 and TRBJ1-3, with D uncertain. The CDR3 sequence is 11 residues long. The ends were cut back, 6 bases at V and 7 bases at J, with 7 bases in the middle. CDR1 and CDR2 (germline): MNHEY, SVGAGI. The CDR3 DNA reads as TGTGCCAGCAGGGAACTGAACACCATATATTTT. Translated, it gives CASRELNTIYF.

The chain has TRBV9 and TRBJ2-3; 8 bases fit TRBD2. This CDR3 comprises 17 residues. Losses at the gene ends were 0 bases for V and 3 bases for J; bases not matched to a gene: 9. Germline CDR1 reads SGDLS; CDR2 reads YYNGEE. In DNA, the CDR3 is TGTGCCAGCAGCGTAGGCGATAGCGGGATCCGAACAGATACGCAGTATTTT. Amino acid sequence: CASSVGDSGIRTDTQYF.

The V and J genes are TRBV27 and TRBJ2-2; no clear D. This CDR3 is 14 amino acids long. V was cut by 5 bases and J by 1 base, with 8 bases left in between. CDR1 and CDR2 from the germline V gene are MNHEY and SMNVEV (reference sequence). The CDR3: CASSRPGNTGELFF. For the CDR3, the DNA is TGTGCCAGCAGTAGGCCCGGGAACACCGGGGAGCTGTTTTTT.

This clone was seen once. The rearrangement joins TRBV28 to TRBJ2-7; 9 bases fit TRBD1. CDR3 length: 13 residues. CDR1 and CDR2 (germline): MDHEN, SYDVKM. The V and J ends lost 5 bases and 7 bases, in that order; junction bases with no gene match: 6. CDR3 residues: CASSLRDRAEQYF. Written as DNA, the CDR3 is TGTGCCAGCAGTCTCCGGGACAGGGCGGAGCAGTACTTC.

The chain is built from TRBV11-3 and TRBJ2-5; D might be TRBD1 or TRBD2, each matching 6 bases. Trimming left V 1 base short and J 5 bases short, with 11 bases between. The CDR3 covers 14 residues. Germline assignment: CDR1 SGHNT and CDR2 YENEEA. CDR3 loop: CASSLGGAGETQYF. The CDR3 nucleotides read TGTGCCAGCAGCTTAGGGGGGGCTGGGGAGACCCAGTACTTC. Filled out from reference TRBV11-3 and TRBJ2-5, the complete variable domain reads EAGVVQSPRYKIIEKKQPVAFWCNPISGHNTLYWYLQNLGQGPELLIRYENEEAVDDSQLPKDRFSAERLKGVDSTLKIQPAELGDSAVYLCASSLGGAGETQYFGPGTRLLVL.

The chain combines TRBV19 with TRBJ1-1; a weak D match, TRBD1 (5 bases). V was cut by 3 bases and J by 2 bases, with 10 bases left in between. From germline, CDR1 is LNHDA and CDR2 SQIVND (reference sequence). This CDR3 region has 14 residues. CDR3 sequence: CASSMGTLNTEAFF. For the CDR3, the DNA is TGTGCCAGTAGTATGGGGACCCTCAACACTGAAGCTTTCTTT.

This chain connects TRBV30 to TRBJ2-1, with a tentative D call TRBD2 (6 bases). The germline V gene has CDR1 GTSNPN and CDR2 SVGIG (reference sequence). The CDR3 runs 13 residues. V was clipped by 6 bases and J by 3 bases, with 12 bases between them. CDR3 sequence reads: CACEVADYNEQFF. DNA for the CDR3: TGTGCCTGTGAGGTAGCGGACTACAATGAGCAGTTCTTC.

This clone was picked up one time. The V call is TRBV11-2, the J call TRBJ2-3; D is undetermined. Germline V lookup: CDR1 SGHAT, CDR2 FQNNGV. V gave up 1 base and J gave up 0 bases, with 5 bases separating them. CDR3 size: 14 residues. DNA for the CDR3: TGTGCCAGCAGCTTAGTTTCCAGCACAGATACGCAGTATTTT. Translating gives CASSLVSSTDTQYF.

CDR3 loop: CASSVGGQGTYEQYF. The CDR3 coding sequence is TGTGCCAGCAGCGTAGGGGGACAGGGCACCTACGAGCAGTACTTC. The chain employs TRBV9 and TRBJ2-5; TRBD1 aligns across 9 bases. The J call is doubtful: the DNA matches TRBJ2-7 better. The CDR3 has 15 residues. Per germline, CDR1 SGDLS and CDR2 YYNGEE.

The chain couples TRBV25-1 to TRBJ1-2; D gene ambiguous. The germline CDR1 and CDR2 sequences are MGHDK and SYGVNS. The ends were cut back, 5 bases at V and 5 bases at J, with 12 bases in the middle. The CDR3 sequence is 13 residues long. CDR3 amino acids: CASSLGKRYGYTF. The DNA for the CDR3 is TGTGCCAGCAGTTTAGGGAAGAGGTATGGCTACACCTTC.

CDR3 nucleotides: TGTGCCAGTAGTAATTTAATCAGTTTTGACAATCAGCCCCAGCATTTT. Translation: CASSNLISFDNQPQHF. The chain recombines TRBV19 with TRBJ1-5; D gene uncertain. Germline V gene sequence: CDR1 LNHDA, CDR2 SQIVND (reference sequence). V was trimmed by 4 bases and J by 3 bases, leaving 16 bases between them. The CDR3 runs 16 residues.

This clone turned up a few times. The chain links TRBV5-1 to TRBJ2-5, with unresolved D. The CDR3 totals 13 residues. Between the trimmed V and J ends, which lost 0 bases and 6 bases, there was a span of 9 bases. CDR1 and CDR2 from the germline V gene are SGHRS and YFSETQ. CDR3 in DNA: TGCGCCAGCAGCTTGGAGGGTCCCAAGACCCAGTACTTC. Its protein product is CASSLEGPKTQYF. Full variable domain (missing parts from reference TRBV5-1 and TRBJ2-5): KAGVTQTPRYLIKTRGQQVTLSCSPISGHRSVSWYQQTPGQGLQFLFEYFSETQRNKGNFPGRFSGRQFSNSRSEMNVSTLELGDSALYLCASSLEGPKTQYFGPGTRLLVL.

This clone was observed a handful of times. CDR3 nucleotide sequence: TGTGCCAGCAGCCCGGGACCCCTCTACGAGCAGTACTTC. Encoded protein: CASSPGPLYEQYF. This chain connects TRBV5-6 to TRBJ2-7, with D perhaps assigned TRBD1 or TRBD2 (5 bases each). V was trimmed by 4 bases and J by 3 bases, leaving 11 bases between them. This CDR3 contains 13 residues. Germline V gene lookup returns CDR1 SGHDT and CDR2 YYEEEE.

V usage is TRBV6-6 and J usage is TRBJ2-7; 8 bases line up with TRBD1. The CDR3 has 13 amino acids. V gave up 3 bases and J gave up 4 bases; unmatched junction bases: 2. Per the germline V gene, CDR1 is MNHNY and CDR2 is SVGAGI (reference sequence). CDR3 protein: CASSYRTGYEQYF. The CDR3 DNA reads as TGTGCCAGCAGTTATCGGACAGGGTACGAGCAGTACTTC.

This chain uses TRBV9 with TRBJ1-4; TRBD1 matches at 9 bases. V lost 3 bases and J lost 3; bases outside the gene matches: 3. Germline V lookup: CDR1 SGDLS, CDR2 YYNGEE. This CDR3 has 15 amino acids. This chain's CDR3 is CASSETGGANEKLFF. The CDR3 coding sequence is TGTGCCAGCAGCGAAACAGGGGGCGCTAATGAAAAACTGTTTTTT.

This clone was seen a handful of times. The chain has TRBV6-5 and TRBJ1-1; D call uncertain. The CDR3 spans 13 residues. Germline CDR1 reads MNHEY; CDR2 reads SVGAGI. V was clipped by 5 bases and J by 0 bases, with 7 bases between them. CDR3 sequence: CASSTVVNTEAFF. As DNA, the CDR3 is TGTGCCAGCAGTACGGTGGTGAACACTGAAGCTTTCTTT.

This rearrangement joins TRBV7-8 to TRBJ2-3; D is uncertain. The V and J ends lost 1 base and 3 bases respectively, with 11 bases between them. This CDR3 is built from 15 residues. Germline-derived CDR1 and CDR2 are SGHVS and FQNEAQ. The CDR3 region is CASSLVVGDTDTQYF. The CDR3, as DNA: TGTGCCAGCAGCTTAGTGGTCGGTGATACAGATACGCAGTATTTT.

The chain's CDR3 is CATSKEGPDGYTF. Written as DNA, the CDR3 is TGTGCCACCAGCAAAGAGGGACCGGATGGCTACACCTTC. The genes are TRBV15 and TRBJ1-2; TRBD1 is a possible D gene (5 bases). Trimming took off 4 bases at V and 6 bases at J, with 12 bases between the two ends. This CDR3 comprises 13 residues. Per the germline V gene, CDR1 is LNHNV and CDR2 is YYDKDF (reference sequence).

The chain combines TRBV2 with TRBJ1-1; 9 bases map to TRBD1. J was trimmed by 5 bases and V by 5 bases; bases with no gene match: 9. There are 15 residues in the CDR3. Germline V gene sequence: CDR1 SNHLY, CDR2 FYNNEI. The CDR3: CASSPRTGAMTEAFF. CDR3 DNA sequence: TGTGCCAGCAGTCCGCGGACAGGGGCAATGACTGAAGCTTTCTTT.

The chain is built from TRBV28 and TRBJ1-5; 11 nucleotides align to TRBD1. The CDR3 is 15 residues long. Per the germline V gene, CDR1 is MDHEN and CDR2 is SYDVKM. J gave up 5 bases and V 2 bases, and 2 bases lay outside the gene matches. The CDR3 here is CASSLGQGAHQPQHF. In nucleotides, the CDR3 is TGTGCCAGCAGTTTAGGACAGGGGGCGCATCAGCCCCAGCATTTT.